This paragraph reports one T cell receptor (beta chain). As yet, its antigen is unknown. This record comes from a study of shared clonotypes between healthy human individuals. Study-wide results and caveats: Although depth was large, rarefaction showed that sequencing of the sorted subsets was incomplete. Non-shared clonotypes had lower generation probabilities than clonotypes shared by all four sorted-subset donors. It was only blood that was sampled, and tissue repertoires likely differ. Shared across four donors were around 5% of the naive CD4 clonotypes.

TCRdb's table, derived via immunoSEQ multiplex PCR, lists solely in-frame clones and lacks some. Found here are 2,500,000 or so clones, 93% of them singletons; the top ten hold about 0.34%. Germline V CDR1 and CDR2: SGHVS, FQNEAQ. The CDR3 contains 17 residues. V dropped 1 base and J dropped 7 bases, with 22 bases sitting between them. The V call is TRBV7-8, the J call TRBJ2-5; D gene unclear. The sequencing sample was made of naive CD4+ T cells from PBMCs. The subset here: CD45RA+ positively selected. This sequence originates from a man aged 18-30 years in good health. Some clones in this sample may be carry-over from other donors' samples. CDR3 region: CASSLVKTATTRGTQYF. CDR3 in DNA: TGTGCCAGCAGCTTAGTTAAGACGGCCACTACCCGAGGGACCCAGTACTTC.